This TCR beta chain was observed in a study of CD8+CD57+ T cells in acquired aplastic anemia. Turning to the study itself: DNA per sorted CD4+ or CD8+ sample ranged 0.2 to 27.4 ug, averaging around 3.1 ug.

The CDR3 is 13 amino acids. With 2 bases removed from V and 6 bases from J, the gap between germline ends came to 8 bases. Germline V gene data show CDR1 as SGHVS and CDR2 as FQNEAQ. Sequencing involved patients with CD8+CD57+ cell expansion previously shown by flow cytometry. For CDR3 and TCR beta VDJ profiling, genomic DNA was the template used. TCRdb reprocessed the reads via MiXCR and lists one record per CDR3 protein. The sample carries approximately 300,000 distinct CDR3 sequences, approximately 57% recorded once. This clonotype was observed at least ten times. This sequence was found in a human donor with aplastic anemia. Sample: sorted CD4+, CD8+, or CD8+CD57+ T cells (not recorded which) from PBMCs. V and J are TRBV7-8 and TRBJ2-1; weak D call: TRBD2 (6 bases). This CDR3 is CASSLPGVNEQFF. The CDR3 DNA reads as TGTGCCAGCAGCTTACCGGGAGTCAATGAGCAGTTCTTC.